This passage covers 28 T cell receptor beta chains from one sample sequenced in a study of blood T cell repertoires in COVID-19 (dated by TCRdb to about 2020). The library was produced with the immunoSEQ multiplex PCR assay. TCRdb took over this immuneACCESS table, retaining in-frame rearrangements with V and J assigned. Such tables are incomplete; in checked studies, under half of the missing clones stem from an unresolved V gene, and the remainder is unexplained. This sample holds more than 250,000 clones; 86% were observed only once. Under 2% of the sample lies in the top ten. Sequencing was done on a sample of peripheral blood. These TCRs come from a woman in her forties or fifties with acute or convalescent COVID-19.

This chain links TRBV3-1 (or the pseudogene TRBV3-2) with TRBJ1-2; D is uncertain. The CDR3 length is 12 residues. The ends were cut back, 5 bases at V and 3 bases at J, with 7 bases in the middle. Germline CDR1 and CDR2: LGHDT and YNNKEL (reference sequence). The CDR3 DNA reads as TGTGCCAGCAGCGGAGGTGACTATGGCTACACCTTC. Protein product: CASSGGDYGYTF.

The chain employs TRBV7-8 and TRBJ1-3, with D perhaps matching TRBD1 (5 bases). V shed 3 bases and J shed 2 bases, with 11 bases lying between them. The CDR3 length is 15 residues. CDR1 and CDR2 from the germline V gene are SGHVS and FQNEAQ. The CDR3 region has the DNA TGTGCCAGCAGCTTCCACAGGATTACTGGAAACACCATATATTTT. Its protein is CASSFHRITGNTIYF.

CDR3 DNA sequence: TGTGCCAGCAGTGAAGTGGCCAGGACTAACTATGGCTACACCTTC. Its protein is CASSEVARTNYGYTF. V is TRBV6-1 and J is TRBJ1-2, with unresolved D. CDR1 and CDR2 (germline): MNHNS, SASEGT. CDR3 length equals 15 residues. V gave up 1 base and J gave up 0 bases, with 9 bases separating them.

The chain uses TRBV19 and TRBJ1-4; 7 bases agree with TRBD1. With V trimmed by 2 bases and J by 0 bases, 0 bases remained unmatched. The CDR3 is made up of 15 amino acids. The germline V gene encodes CDR1 LNHDA and CDR2 SQIVND (reference sequence). The CDR3 nucleotides are TGTGCCAGTAGTATAACAGGGGCAACTAATGAAAAACTGTTTTTT. It translates to CASSITGATNEKLFF. The full variable domain, in which reference TRBV19 and TRBJ1-4 provide the parts outside the CDR3, is DGGITQSPKYLFRKEGQNVTLSCEQNLNHDAMYWYRQDPGQGLRLIYYSQIVNDFQKGDIAEGYSVSREKKESFPLTVTSAQKNPTAFYLCASSITGATNEKLFFGSGTQLSVL.

A few counts support this clone. V gene TRBV3-1 (or the pseudogene TRBV3-2) combines with J gene TRBJ2-2; TRBD1 agrees at 7 bases. The germline CDR1 and CDR2 sequences are LGHDT and YNNKEL (reference sequence). This CDR3 is 14 amino acids long. V lost 5 bases and J lost 2; bases outside the gene matches: 2. The CDR3 DNA follows: TGTGCCAGCAGCGGACAGGACAACACCGGGGAGCTGTTTTTT. Encoded protein: CASSGQDNTGELFF.

The chain has TRBV7-9 and TRBJ1-1; tentatively, D is TRBD1 (6 bases). V was trimmed by 10 bases and J by 3 bases, leaving 18 bases between them. The CDR3 loop spans 14 amino acids. Looked up from germline, CDR1 is SEHNR and CDR2 is FQNEAQ (reference sequence). As DNA, the CDR3 is TGTGCCATCCACGTGAGGGGGTCGGACACTGAAGCTTTCTTT. Protein: CAIHVRGSDTEAFF.

The genes are TRBV9 and TRBJ1-2; tentative D call: TRBD1 (5 bases). Per germline, CDR1 SGDLS and CDR2 YYNGEE. This CDR3 region has 15 residues. The V gene lost 0 bases and the J gene lost 10 bases, with 19 bases spanning the gap. CDR3 coding DNA: TGTGCCAGCAGCGTAGCCCCCTCGGAGGGGCAGGACTACACCTTC. Amino acids: CASSVAPSEGQDYTF.

This rearrangement joins TRBV2 to TRBJ2-7, with TRBD2 identical over 10 bases. Trimming at V came to 7 bases and at J to 1 base, leaving 7 bases not matched to a gene. The germline gives CDR1 SNHLY, CDR2 FYNNEI. The CDR3 covers 15 residues. CDR3 region: CASTTASGGSYEQYF. DNA of the CDR3: TGTGCCAGCACTACCGCTAGCGGGGGATCCTACGAGCAGTACTTC.

The CDR3: CAWSRGLAGAGELFF. CDR3 DNA sequence: TGTGCCTGGAGCCGGGGACTAGCGGGAGCCGGGGAGCTGTTTTTT. This chain joins TRBV30 and TRBJ2-2; 14 bases align to TRBD2. The germline CDR1 and CDR2 sequences are GTSNPN and SVGIG (reference sequence). Trimming cost V 3 bases and J 6 bases; bases outside gene matches: 3. The CDR3 consists of 15 residues.

J is TRBJ2-1 and V is TRBV27, with TRBD2 matching over 9 bases. V lost 8 bases to trimming and J lost 2 bases; unmatched junction nucleotides: 4. This CDR3 region has 14 residues. Germline assignment: CDR1 MNHEY and CDR2 SMNVEV (reference sequence). This CDR3 is CASASGAPYNEQFF. DNA for the CDR3: TGTGCCAGCGCTAGCGGGGCACCCTACAATGAGCAGTTCTTC.

V and J are TRBV20-1 and TRBJ1-3, with 7 bases fitting TRBD1. V gave up 3 bases and J gave up 2 bases; unmatched junction bases: 4. The CDR3 length is 14 residues. The germline CDR1 and CDR2 sequences are DFQATT and SNEGSKA (reference sequence). CDR3 region: CSASRGTAGNTIYF. The CDR3 bases are TGCAGTGCTAGTCGAGGGACAGCTGGAAACACCATATATTTT.

The chain recombines TRBV28 with TRBJ1-3; perhaps TRBD1 as D (6 bases). V was clipped by 3 bases and J by 0 bases, with 9 bases between them. The CDR3 runs to 15 residues. CDR1 MDHEN and CDR2 SYDVKM come from the germline V gene. CDR3 loop: CASSFTGYSGNTIYF. CDR3 sequence (DNA): TGTGCCAGCAGTTTCACAGGGTACTCTGGAAACACCATATATTTT.

The rearrangement links TRBV19 to TRBJ2-2; no clear D gene. The V end lost 7 bases, the J end lost 6 bases, and 9 bases lay between the germline ends. This CDR3 has 12 residues. Germline V gene lookup returns CDR1 LNHDA and CDR2 SQIVND (reference sequence). CDR3 region: CASKTQPGELFF. The DNA for the CDR3 is TGTGCCAGTAAAACTCAACCCGGGGAGCTGTTTTTT.

This chain links TRBV9 with TRBJ2-1, with TRBD2 identical over 10 bases. This CDR3 has 15 residues. Per the germline V gene, CDR1 is SGDLS and CDR2 is YYNGEE. V lost 0 bases, J lost 4 bases, and 1 base stayed unmatched. CDR3: CASSVELAGYNEQFF. The CDR3 bases are TGTGCCAGCAGCGTAGAACTAGCGGGATACAATGAGCAGTTCTTC.

The chain recombines TRBV28 with TRBJ1-1; 10 bases are shared with TRBD1. The germline CDR1 and CDR2 sequences are MDHEN and SYDVKM. The CDR3 totals 13 residues. V gave up 4 bases and J gave up 12 bases; unmatched junction bases: 8. Written as DNA, the CDR3 is TGTGCCAGCAGTTCTGGGACAGGGGAGAGGACTTTCTTT. It encodes CASSSGTGERTFF.

The chain joins TRBV19 to TRBJ2-1; 12 positions agree with TRBD2. Germline V gene lookup returns CDR1 LNHDA and CDR2 SQIVND (reference sequence). The CDR3 is 15 residues long. Trimming removed 4 bases from V and 7 bases from J; junction bases left unmatched: 5. This CDR3 reads CASSTRLAGVNEQFF. The CDR3 DNA sequence: TGTGCCAGTAGTACGAGACTAGCGGGAGTGAATGAGCAGTTCTTC.

This chain links TRBV5-1 with TRBJ2-7; 10 bases match TRBD1. After removal of 5 bases from V and 6 bases from J, the junction contained 11 bases not matched to a gene. The germline CDR1 and CDR2 sequences are SGHRS and YFSETQ. The CDR3 spans 15 residues. The CDR3 DNA is TGCGCCAGCAGTTACGACGGGACAGGGGCCATCGAGCAGTACTTC. Protein sequence: CASSYDGTGAIEQYF.

This chain joins TRBV11-2 and TRBJ2-1; 13 bases are shared with TRBD2. The CDR3 consists of 16 residues. After removal of 5 bases from V and 9 bases from J, the junction contained 10 bases not matched to a gene. In germline, CDR1 is SGHAT, CDR2 FQNNGV. This chain's CDR3 is CASSKSRLAGGFEQFF. CDR3 coding DNA: TGTGCCAGCAGCAAAAGTCGACTAGCGGGAGGTTTTGAGCAGTTCTTC.

The table lists this clone with a count of one. The chain joins TRBV5-1 to TRBJ2-5; 10 bases map to TRBD1. From germline, CDR1 is SGHRS and CDR2 YFSETQ. Unmatched junction bases numbered 2, after V lost 0 bases and J lost 3 bases. CDR3 length: 15 amino acids. CDR3 nucleotide sequence: TGCGCCAGCAGCTTGGACGGACAGGGGGAAGAGACCCAGTACTTC. As protein: CASSLDGQGEETQYF.

The chain couples TRBV28 to TRBJ2-1; the match to TRBD2 covers 13 bases. There are 16 residues in the CDR3. Germline loops: CDR1 MDHEN, CDR2 SYDVKM. V lost 5 bases, J lost 8 bases, and 9 bases stayed unmatched. The CDR3 protein is CASSTPLAGGSYEQFF. The CDR3 coding sequence is TGTGCCAGCAGTACTCCACTAGCGGGAGGGTCCTATGAGCAGTTCTTC. The variable domain in full, completed from reference TRBV28 and TRBJ2-1, reads DVKVTQSSRYLVKRTGEKVFLECVQDMDHENMFWYRQDPGLGLRLIYFSYDVKMKEKGDIPEGYSVSREKKERFSLILESASTNQTSMYLCASSTPLAGGSYEQFFGPGTRLTVL.

The chain combines TRBV11-3 with TRBJ2-1, with 8 bases identical to TRBD1. Germline CDR1 is SGHNT and CDR2 is YENEEA. V shed 5 bases, J shed 8 bases, and the junction held 5 bases outside the gene matches. There are 13 residues in the CDR3. For the CDR3, the DNA is TGTGCCAGCAGCGGATTACAGGGGGATGAGCAGTTCTTC. This codes for CASSGLQGDEQFF.

The J gene is TRBJ1-4, the V gene TRBV4-1, with TRBD1 matching over 9 bases. CDR1 and CDR2 (germline): MGHRA, YSYEKL. CDR3 length: 16 amino acids. V shed 1 base and J 8 bases; nucleotides not matched to a gene: 8. CDR3 coding DNA: TGCGCCAGCAGCCAAGGAACCGGGACAGGGTACGAAAAACTGTTTTTT. Amino acids: CASSQGTGTGYEKLFF.

The CDR3, as DNA: TGTGCCAGCAGTTTTTCAGGGCCCACTGAAGCTTTCTTT. It translates to CASSFSGPTEAFF. This sequence joins TRBV27 and TRBJ1-1, with D tentatively TRBD1 (5 bases). The V and J ends lost 3 bases and 4 bases respectively, with 9 bases between them. Germline-derived CDR1 and CDR2 are MNHEY and SMNVEV (reference sequence). CDR3 length: 13 amino acids.

This clone was detected a few times. The chain employs TRBV28 and TRBJ1-5, with 7 positions matching TRBD1. V gave up 8 bases and J gave up 2 bases; unmatched junction bases: 9. Per germline, CDR1 MDHEN and CDR2 SYDVKM. This CDR3 is 15 amino acids long. DNA of the CDR3: TGTGCCAGCGTACTACACAGGGGCGGCAATCAGCCCCAGCATTTT. As protein: CASVLHRGGNQPQHF.

V gene TRBV5-1 combines with J gene TRBJ1-3; 7 bases are shared with TRBD1. V was pared by 0 bases and J by 3 bases, with 3 bases of the junction left unmatched. The germline CDR1 and CDR2 sequences are SGHRS and YFSETQ. The CDR3 runs to 15 residues. This chain's CDR3 is CASSLEQGLGNTIYF. The CDR3 DNA reads TGCGCCAGCAGCTTGGAACAGGGGCTTGGAAACACCATATATTTT. The variable domain in full, completed from reference TRBV5-1 and TRBJ1-3, reads KAGVTQTPRYLIKTRGQQVTLSCSPISGHRSVSWYQQTPGQGLQFLFEYFSETQRNKGNFPGRFSGRQFSNSRSEMNVSTLELGDSALYLCASSLEQGLGNTIYFGEGSWLTVV.

The chain employs TRBV10-3 and TRBJ1-1; TRBD1 aligns across 11 bases. After removal of 4 bases from V and 4 bases from J, the junction contained 5 bases not matched to a gene. The CDR3 covers 15 residues. Per germline, CDR1 ENHRY and CDR2 SYGVKD. The chain's CDR3 is CAISGEGQGVTEAFF. In nucleotides, the CDR3 is TGTGCCATCAGTGGGGAGGGACAGGGGGTCACTGAAGCTTTCTTT.

This clone was picked up a small number of times. This chain connects TRBV9 to TRBJ1-4, with a weak D call TRBD1 (6 bases). Germline V gives CDR1 SGDLS, CDR2 YYNGEE. Trimming pared 3 bases from V and 7 bases from J, leaving 13 bases between. This CDR3 has 14 residues. The DNA of the CDR3 is TGTGCCAGCAGCGCAGGGGCGGGGGGTGAAAAACTGTTTTTT. It translates to CASSAGAGGEKLFF.

V and J are TRBV10-1 and TRBJ1-2, with TRBD1 matching 7 bases. The V segment lost 4 bases and the J segment 4 bases; nucleotides outside the gene matches: 15. Per germline, CDR1 WNHNN and CDR2 SYGVQD (reference sequence). The CDR3 has 17 amino acids. CDR3 residues: CASSGLFSDRTIYGYTF. CDR3 coding DNA: TGCGCCAGCAGTGGTTTATTTTCGGACAGGACTATCTATGGCTACACCTTC.